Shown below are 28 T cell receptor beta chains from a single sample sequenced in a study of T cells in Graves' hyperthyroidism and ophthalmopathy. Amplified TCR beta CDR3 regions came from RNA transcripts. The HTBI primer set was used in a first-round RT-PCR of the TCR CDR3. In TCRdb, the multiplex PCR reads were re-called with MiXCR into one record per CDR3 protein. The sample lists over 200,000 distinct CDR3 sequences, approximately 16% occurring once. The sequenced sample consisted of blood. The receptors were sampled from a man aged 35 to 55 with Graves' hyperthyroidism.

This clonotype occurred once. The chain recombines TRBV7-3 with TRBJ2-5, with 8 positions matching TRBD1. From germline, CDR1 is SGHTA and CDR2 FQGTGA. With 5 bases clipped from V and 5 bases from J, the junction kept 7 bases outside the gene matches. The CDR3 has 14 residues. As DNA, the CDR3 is TGTGCCAGCAGCCCAGTAGCAGGGGGCGAGACCCAGTACTTC. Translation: CASSPVAGGETQYF.

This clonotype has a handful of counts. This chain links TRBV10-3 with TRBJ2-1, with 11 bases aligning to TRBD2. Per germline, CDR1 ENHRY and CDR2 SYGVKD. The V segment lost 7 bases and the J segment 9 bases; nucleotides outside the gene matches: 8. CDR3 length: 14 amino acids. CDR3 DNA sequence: TGTGCCATCACTGGGACTAGCGGAGTAACTGAGCAGTTCTTC. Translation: CAITGTSGVTEQFF.

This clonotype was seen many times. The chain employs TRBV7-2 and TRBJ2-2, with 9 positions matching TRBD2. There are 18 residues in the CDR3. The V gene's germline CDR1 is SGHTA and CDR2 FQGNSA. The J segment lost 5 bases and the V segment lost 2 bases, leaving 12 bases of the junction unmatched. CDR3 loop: CASSLIWRGGRGTGELFF. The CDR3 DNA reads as TGTGCCAGCAGCTTAATTTGGCGGGGGGGCCGAGGTACCGGGGAGCTGTTTTTT.

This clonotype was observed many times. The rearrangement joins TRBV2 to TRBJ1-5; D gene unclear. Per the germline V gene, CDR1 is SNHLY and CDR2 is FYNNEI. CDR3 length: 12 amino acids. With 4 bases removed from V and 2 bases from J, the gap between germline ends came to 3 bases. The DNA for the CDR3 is TGTGCCAGCAGTGTAGGCAATCAGCCCCAGCATTTT. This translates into CASSVGNQPQHF.

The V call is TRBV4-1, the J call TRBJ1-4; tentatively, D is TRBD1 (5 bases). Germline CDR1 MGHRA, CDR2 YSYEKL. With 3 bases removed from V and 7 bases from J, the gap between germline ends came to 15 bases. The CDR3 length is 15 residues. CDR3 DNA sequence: TGCGCCAGCAGCCACGATAGGCGGGGGTTTGAAAAACTGTTTTTT. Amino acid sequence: CASSHDRRGFEKLFF.

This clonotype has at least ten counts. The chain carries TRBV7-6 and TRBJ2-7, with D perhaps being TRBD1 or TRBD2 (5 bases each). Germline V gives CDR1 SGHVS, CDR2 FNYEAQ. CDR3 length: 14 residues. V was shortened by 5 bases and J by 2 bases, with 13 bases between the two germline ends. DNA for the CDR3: TGTGCCAGCAGCCCCCAAGGGGAGACCTACGAGCAGTACTTC. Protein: CASSPQGETYEQYF. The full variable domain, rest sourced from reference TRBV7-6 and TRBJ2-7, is GAGVSQSPRYKVTKRGQDVALRCDPISGHVSLYWYRQALGQGPEFLTYFNYEAQQDKSGLPNDRFSAERPEGSISTLTIQRTEQRDSAMYRCASSPQGETYEQYFGPGTRLTVT.

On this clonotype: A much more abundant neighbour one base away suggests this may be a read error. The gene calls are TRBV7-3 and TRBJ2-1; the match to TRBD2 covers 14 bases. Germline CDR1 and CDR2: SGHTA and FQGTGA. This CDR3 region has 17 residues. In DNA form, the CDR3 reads TGTGCCATCAGCTTAAGGGGGGGACTAGCGGGGGACAATGAGCAGTTCTTC. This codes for CAISLRGGLAGDNEQFF.

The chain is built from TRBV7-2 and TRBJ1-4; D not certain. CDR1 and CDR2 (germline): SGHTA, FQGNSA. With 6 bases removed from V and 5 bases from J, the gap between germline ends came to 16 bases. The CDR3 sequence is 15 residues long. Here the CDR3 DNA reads TGTGCCAGCAGAAACCGGGGAGGAGGAAATGAAAAACTGTTTTTT. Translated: CASRNRGGGNEKLFF. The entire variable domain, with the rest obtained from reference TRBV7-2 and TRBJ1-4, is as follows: GAGVSQSPSNKVTEKGKDVELRCDPISGHTALYWYRQSLGQGLEFLIYFQGNSAPDKSGLPSDRFSAERTGGSVSTLTIQRTQQEDSAVYLCASRNRGGGNEKLFFGSGTQLSVL.

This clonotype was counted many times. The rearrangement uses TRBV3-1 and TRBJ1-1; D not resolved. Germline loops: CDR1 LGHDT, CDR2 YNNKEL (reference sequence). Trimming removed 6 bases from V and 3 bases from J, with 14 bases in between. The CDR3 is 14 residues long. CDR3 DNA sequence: TGTGCCAGCAGTTACGGACGGAGATACACTGAAGCTTTCTTT. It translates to CASSYGRRYTEAFF.

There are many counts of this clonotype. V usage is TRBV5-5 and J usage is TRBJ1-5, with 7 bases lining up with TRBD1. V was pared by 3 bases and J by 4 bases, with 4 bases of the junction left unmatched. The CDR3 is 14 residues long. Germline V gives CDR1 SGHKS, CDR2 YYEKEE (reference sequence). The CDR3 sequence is CASSSTGINQPQHF. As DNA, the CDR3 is TGTGCCAGCAGCTCGACAGGGATAAATCAGCCCCAGCATTTT.

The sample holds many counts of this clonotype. The CDR3 coding sequence is TGTGCCAGCAGTCCCCGGGACGGCTACGAGCAGTACTTC. This gives the protein CASSPRDGYEQYF. The chain joins TRBV27 to TRBJ2-7; the D call may be TRBD1 or TRBD2 (5 bases each). Deletions cut 5 bases from V and 3 bases from J, with 11 bases between. This CDR3 region has 13 residues. Germline values: CDR1 MNHEY, CDR2 SMNVEV (reference sequence).

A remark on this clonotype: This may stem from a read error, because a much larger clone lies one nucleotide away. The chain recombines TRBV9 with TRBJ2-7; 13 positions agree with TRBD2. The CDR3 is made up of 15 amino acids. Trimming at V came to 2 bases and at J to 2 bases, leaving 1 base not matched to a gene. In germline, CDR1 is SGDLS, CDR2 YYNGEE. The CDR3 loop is CASSVGLAGTYEQYF. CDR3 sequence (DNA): TGTGCCAGCAGCGTGGGACTAGCGGGGACCTACGAGCAGTACTTC.

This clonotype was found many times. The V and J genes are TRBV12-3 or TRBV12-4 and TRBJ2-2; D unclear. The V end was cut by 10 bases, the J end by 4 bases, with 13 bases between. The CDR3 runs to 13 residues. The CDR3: CATQESSTGELFF. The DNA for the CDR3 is TGTGCCACCCAGGAATCGAGCACCGGGGAGCTGTTTTTT.

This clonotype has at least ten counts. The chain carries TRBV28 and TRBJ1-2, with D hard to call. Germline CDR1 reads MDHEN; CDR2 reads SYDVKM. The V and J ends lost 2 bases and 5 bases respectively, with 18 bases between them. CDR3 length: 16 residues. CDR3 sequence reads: CASSLAGKVAEYGYTF. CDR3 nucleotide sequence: TGTGCCAGCAGTTTAGCGGGCAAGGTGGCAGAGTATGGCTACACCTTC.

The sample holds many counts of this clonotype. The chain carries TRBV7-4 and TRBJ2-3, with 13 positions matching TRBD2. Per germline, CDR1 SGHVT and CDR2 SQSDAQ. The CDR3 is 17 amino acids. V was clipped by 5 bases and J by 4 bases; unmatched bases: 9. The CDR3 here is CASSRLAGGRLPDTQYF. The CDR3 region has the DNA TGTGCCAGCAGCAGACTAGCGGGGGGTCGTCTCCCAGATACGCAGTATTTT.

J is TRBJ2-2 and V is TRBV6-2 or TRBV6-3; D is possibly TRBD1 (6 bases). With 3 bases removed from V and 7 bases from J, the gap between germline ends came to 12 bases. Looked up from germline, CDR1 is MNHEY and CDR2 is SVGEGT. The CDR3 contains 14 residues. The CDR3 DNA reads TGTGCCAGCAGTTATCTCGACAGGTTCGGGGAGCTGTTTTTT. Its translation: CASSYLDRFGELFF.

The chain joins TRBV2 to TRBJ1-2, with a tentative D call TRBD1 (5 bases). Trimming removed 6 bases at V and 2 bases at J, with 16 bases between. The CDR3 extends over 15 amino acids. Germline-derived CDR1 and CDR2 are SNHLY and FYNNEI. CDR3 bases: TGTGCCAGCAGCTCGACAGAGCGGAGGAACTATGGCTACACCTTC. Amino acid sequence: CASSSTERRNYGYTF.

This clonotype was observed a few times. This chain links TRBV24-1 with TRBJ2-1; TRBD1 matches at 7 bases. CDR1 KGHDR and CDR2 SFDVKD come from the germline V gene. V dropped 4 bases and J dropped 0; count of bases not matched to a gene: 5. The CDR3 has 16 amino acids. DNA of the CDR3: TGTGCCACCAGTGAGCTGACAGGGCGCTCCTACAATGAGCAGTTCTTC. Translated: CATSELTGRSYNEQFF.

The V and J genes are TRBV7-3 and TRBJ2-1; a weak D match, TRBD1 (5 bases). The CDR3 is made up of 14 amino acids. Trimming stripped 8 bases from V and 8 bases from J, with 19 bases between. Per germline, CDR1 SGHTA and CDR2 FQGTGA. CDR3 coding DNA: TGTGCCAGCTCACCCCCCGGCAGGGCCCATGAGCAGTTCTTC. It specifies CASSPPGRAHEQFF.

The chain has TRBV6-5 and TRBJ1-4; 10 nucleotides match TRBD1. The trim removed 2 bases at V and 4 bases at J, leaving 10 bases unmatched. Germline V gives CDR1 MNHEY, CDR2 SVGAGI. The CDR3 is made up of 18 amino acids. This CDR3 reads CASSYNVGTGASNEKLFF. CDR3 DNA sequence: TGTGCCAGCAGTTACAACGTAGGGACAGGGGCAAGTAATGAAAAACTGTTTTTT.

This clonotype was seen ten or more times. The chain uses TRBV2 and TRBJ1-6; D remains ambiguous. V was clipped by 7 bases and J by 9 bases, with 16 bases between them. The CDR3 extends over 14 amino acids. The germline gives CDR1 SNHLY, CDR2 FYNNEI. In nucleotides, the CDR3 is TGTGCCAGCAACCGGGCCGGGGAGGGTTCACCCCTCCACTTT. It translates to CASNRAGEGSPLHF.

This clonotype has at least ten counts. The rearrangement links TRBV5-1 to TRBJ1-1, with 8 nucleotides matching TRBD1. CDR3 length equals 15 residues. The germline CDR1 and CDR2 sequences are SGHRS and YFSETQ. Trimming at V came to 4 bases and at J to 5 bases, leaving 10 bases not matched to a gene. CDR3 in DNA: TGCGCCAGCAGCCTACAAAGACAGGGGAAGACTGAAGCTTTCTTT. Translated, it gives CASSLQRQGKTEAFF. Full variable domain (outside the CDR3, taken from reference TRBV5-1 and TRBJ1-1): KAGVTQTPRYLIKTRGQQVTLSCSPISGHRSVSWYQQTPGQGLQFLFEYFSETQRNKGNFPGRFSGRQFSNSRSEMNVSTLELGDSALYLCASSLQRQGKTEAFFGQGTRLTVV.

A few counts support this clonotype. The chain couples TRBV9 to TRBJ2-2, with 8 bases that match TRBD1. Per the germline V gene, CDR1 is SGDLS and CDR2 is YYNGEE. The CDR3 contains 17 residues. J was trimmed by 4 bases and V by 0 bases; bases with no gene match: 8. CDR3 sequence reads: CASSVAGQGKITGELFF. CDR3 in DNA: TGTGCCAGCAGCGTAGCCGGACAGGGAAAGATCACCGGGGAGCTGTTTTTT.

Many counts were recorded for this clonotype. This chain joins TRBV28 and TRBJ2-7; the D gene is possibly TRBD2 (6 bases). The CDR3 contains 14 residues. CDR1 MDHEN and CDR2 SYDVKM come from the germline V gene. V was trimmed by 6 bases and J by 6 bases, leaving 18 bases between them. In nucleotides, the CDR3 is TGTGCCAGCAGCTCCCTGCTTGGAGGGTTCGAGCAGTACTTC. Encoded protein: CASSSLLGGFEQYF.

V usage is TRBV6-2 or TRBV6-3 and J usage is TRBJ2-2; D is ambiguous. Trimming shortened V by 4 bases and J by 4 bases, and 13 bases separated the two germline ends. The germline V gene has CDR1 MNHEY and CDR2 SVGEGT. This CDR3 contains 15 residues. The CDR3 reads CASSSNGPGTGELFF. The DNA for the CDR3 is TGTGCCAGCAGTTCTAACGGCCCCGGCACCGGGGAGCTGTTTTTT.

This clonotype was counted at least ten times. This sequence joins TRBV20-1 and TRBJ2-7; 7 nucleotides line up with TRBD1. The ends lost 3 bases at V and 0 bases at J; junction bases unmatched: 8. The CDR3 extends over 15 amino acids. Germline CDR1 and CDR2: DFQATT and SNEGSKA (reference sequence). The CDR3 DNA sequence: TGCAGTGCTAGCCGACAGGGTGTTCCCTCCTACGAGCAGTACTTC. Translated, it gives CSASRQGVPSYEQYF.

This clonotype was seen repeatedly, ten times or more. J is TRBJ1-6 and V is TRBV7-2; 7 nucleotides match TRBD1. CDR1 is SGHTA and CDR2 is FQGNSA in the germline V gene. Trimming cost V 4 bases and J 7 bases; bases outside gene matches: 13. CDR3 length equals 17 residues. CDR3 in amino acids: CASSSRQGNLENSPLHF. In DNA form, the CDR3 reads TGTGCCAGCAGCTCACGACAGGGAAATTTGGAAAATTCACCCCTCCACTTT.

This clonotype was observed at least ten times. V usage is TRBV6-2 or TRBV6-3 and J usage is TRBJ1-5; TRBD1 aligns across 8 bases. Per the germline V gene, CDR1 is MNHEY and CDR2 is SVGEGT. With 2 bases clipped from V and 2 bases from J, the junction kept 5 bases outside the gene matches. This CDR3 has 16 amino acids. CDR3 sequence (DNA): TGTGCCAGCAGTTACATCAGGGGGCAGGGCAATCAGCCCCAGCATTTT. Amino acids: CASSYIRGQGNQPQHF.